These T cell receptor beta chains were read from a single sample in a study of identical twins. TCRdb independently ran MiXCR on the 5' RACE reads; one entry per CDR3 protein. The data contain approximately 620,000 distinct CDR3 sequences, around 8.3% of them seen just once; the ten biggest clones take up more than 0.75%. These sequences were also reported in another study, on yellow fever vaccine responses in identical twins.

Sequenced input: PBMCs. These receptor sequences come from a young woman in good health. Each CDR3 is given with its conserved first and last residue. D genes are given only for firm matches. Some rows have no size entry. The others give once, few or many, or a class for an expanded clone.

CDR3 protein: CAMADNERTYEQYF
CDR3 DNA: TGTGCCATGGCGGACAACGAGCGAACCTACGAGCAGTACTTC
J gene: TRBJ2-7
CDR3 length: 14
V gene: TRBV10-3
clone size: NA
D gene: NA

CDR3 protein: CASSSADYNQNIQYF
CDR3 DNA: TGCGCCAGCAGCTCCGCCGACTACAATCAAAACATTCAGTACTTC
J gene: TRBJ2-4
CDR3 length: 15
V gene: TRBV5-1
clone size: many
D gene: NA

CDR3 protein: CASSFDKYNEQFF
CDR3 DNA: TGTGCCAGCAGTTTTGACAAGTACAATGAGCAGTTCTTC
J gene: TRBJ2-1
CDR3 length: 13
V gene: TRBV6-2/TRBV6-3
clone size: many
D gene: NA

CDR3 protein: CASSDTGPRPAFF
CDR3 DNA: TGTGCCAGCAGTGATACAGGCCCACGGCCAGCTTTCTTT
J gene: TRBJ1-1
CDR3 length: 13
V gene: TRBV2
clone size: NA
D gene: NA

CDR3 protein: CASSLLRGPFTEAFF
CDR3 DNA: TGTGCCAGCAGTTTATTAAGGGGACCATTCACTGAAGCTTTCTTT
J gene: TRBJ1-1
CDR3 length: 15
V gene: TRBV28
clone size: NA
D gene: NA

CDR3 protein: CASSLRARYEQYF
CDR3 DNA: TGTGCCAGCAGTTTGCGAGCCAGGTACGAGCAGTACTTC
J gene: TRBJ2-7
CDR3 length: 13
V gene: TRBV27
clone size: NA
D gene: NA

CDR3 protein: CASSPSTRFPFYEQYF
CDR3 DNA: TGTGCCAGCAGCCCTTCTACTCGGTTCCCGTTCTACGAGCAGTACTTC
J gene: TRBJ2-7
CDR3 length: 16
V gene: TRBV14
clone size: NA
D gene: NA

CDR3 protein: CASSGKGRDPEQYF
CDR3 DNA: TGTGCCAGCAGCGGAAAAGGGAGGGATCCTGAGCAGTACTTC
J gene: TRBJ2-7
CDR3 length: 14
V gene: TRBV3-1
clone size: few
D gene: TRBD2

CDR3 protein: CASSQSTLEKGRYEQYF
CDR3 DNA: TGTGCCAGCAGCCAATCGACGCTGGAAAAGGGAAGATACGAGCAGTACTTC
J gene: TRBJ2-7
CDR3 length: 17
V gene: TRBV4-2
clone size: NA
D gene: NA

CDR3 protein: CASSSLIQETQYF
CDR3 DNA: TGTGCCAGCAGCTCATTGATCCAAGAGACCCAGTACTTC
J gene: TRBJ2-5
CDR3 length: 13
V gene: TRBV7-9
clone size: few
D gene: NA

CDR3 protein: CASSTGLDYYNEQFF
CDR3 DNA: TGTGCCAGCAGTACGGGACTAGACTATTACAATGAGCAGTTCTTC
J gene: TRBJ2-1
CDR3 length: 15
V gene: TRBV27
clone size: few
D gene: TRBD2

CDR3 protein: CASSSGGSYEQYF
CDR3 DNA: TGCGCCAGCAGTTCAGGGGGCTCCTACGAGCAGTACTTC
J gene: TRBJ2-7
CDR3 length: 13
V gene: TRBV7-2
clone size: many
D gene: TRBD1

CDR3 protein: CASSLLRGTSGSTSSYNEQFF
CDR3 DNA: TGTGCCAGCAGCTTATTACGGGGGACTAGCGGGAGTACGAGCTCCTACAATGAGCAGTTCTTC
J gene: TRBJ2-1
CDR3 length: 21
V gene: TRBV11-1
clone size: many
D gene: TRBD2

CDR3 protein: CASSHKGEARDGADSNYGYTF
CDR3 DNA: TGTGCCAGCAGTCACAAGGGGGAAGCGAGGGACGGCGCAGATAGTAACTATGGCTACACCTTC
J gene: TRBJ1-2
CDR3 length: 21
V gene: TRBV4-2
clone size: many
D gene: NA

CDR3 protein: CASSRGEGYTF
CDR3 DNA: TGTGCCAGCAGTCGTGGGGAGGGCTACACCTTC
J gene: TRBJ1-2
CDR3 length: 11
V gene: TRBV6-5
clone size: few
D gene: NA

CDR3 protein: CSAIAGDGETQYF
CDR3 DNA: TGCAGTGCTATCGCAGGGGATGGGGAGACCCAGTACTTC
J gene: TRBJ2-5
CDR3 length: 13
V gene: TRBV20-1
clone size: NA
D gene: NA

CDR3 protein: CASSDNRGDTGELFF
CDR3 DNA: TGTGCCAGCAGTGATAATCGAGGGGATACCGGGGAGCTGTTTTTT
J gene: TRBJ2-2
CDR3 length: 15
V gene: TRBV2
clone size: few
D gene: NA

CDR3 protein: CASSETGVSYNEQFF
CDR3 DNA: TGTGCCAGCAGTGAGACAGGGGTCTCCTACAATGAGCAGTTCTTC
J gene: TRBJ2-1
CDR3 length: 15
V gene: TRBV12-3/TRBV12-4
clone size: many
D gene: TRBD1

CDR3 protein: CASSFGPGGDTQYF
CDR3 DNA: TGCGCCAGCAGCTTTGGACCAGGTGGGGATACGCAGTATTTT
J gene: TRBJ2-3
CDR3 length: 14
V gene: TRBV5-1
clone size: NA
D gene: NA

CDR3 protein: CASSLYIGQDHTDTQYF
CDR3 DNA: TGTGCCAGCAGCTTATATATAGGACAGGATCACACAGATACGCAGTATTTT
J gene: TRBJ2-3
CDR3 length: 17
V gene: TRBV5-5
clone size: NA
D gene: TRBD1

CDR3 protein: CSARDLTRLSEQYF
CDR3 DNA: TGCAGTGCTAGAGATCTTACTAGATTGTCCGAGCAGTACTTC
J gene: TRBJ2-7
CDR3 length: 14
V gene: TRBV20-1
clone size: NA
D gene: NA

CDR3 protein: CASSYSTGVGNTIYF
CDR3 DNA: TGTGCCAGCAGTTACTCCACAGGCGTGGGAAACACCATATATTTT
J gene: TRBJ1-3
CDR3 length: 15
V gene: TRBV6-5
clone size: few
D gene: NA

CDR3 protein: CASSLLALGYEQYF
CDR3 DNA: TGTGCCAGCAGCTTACTTGCCCTAGGCTACGAGCAGTACTTC
J gene: TRBJ2-7
CDR3 length: 14
V gene: TRBV11-2
clone size: few
D gene: NA

CDR3 protein: CASSSTSGLNNEQFF
CDR3 DNA: TGCGCCAGCAGCTCGACTAGCGGGCTAAACAATGAGCAGTTCTTC
J gene: TRBJ2-1
CDR3 length: 15
V gene: TRBV4-3
clone size: NA
D gene: TRBD2

CDR3 protein: CASSRAGGPFNEQFF
CDR3 DNA: TGCGCCAGCAGCCGAGCGGGAGGGCCGTTCAATGAGCAGTTCTTC
J gene: TRBJ2-1
CDR3 length: 15
V gene: TRBV4-3
clone size: many
D gene: TRBD2

CDR3 protein: CASSSRSSGSVNTGELFF
CDR3 DNA: TGTGCCAGCAGCTCTAGGAGTAGCGGGAGCGTCAACACCGGGGAGCTGTTTTTT
J gene: TRBJ2-2
CDR3 length: 18
V gene: TRBV11-1
clone size: NA
D gene: TRBD2

CDR3 protein: CASMYSSTDTQYF
CDR3 DNA: TGTGCCAGCATGTACAGTAGCACAGATACGCAGTATTTT
J gene: TRBJ2-3
CDR3 length: 13
V gene: TRBV27
clone size: NA
D gene: NA

CDR3 protein: CASSLDWSGDTQYF
CDR3 DNA: TGCGCCAGCAGCCTCGACTGGTCAGGAGATACGCAGTATTTT
J gene: TRBJ2-3
CDR3 length: 14
V gene: TRBV5-1
clone size: many
D gene: NA

CDR3 protein: CSVREDNSNQPQHF
CDR3 DNA: TGCAGCGTGAGGGAGGACAATAGCAATCAGCCCCAGCATTTT
J gene: TRBJ1-5
CDR3 length: 14
V gene: TRBV29-1
clone size: NA
D gene: NA

CDR3 protein: CASRDRVYNEQFF
CDR3 DNA: TGTGCCAGCAGAGACAGAGTCTACAATGAGCAGTTCTTC
J gene: TRBJ2-1
CDR3 length: 13
V gene: TRBV12-3/TRBV12-4
clone size: NA
D gene: NA

CDR3 protein: CASSVQQTRGEQFF
CDR3 DNA: TGTGCCAGCAGCGTACAGCAAACTCGAGGTGAGCAGTTCTTC
J gene: TRBJ2-1
CDR3 length: 14
V gene: TRBV7-9
clone size: few
D gene: NA

CDR3 protein: CASSVSIRRPQEVLGTEAFF
CDR3 DNA: TGCGCCAGCAGCGTAAGCATACGACGACCCCAAGAGGTATTAGGGACTGAAGCTTTCTTT
J gene: TRBJ1-1
CDR3 length: 20
V gene: TRBV5-1
clone size: few
D gene: NA

CDR3 protein: CASRRDPSGEQYF
CDR3 DNA: TGTGCCAGCCGTCGAGATCCCTCGGGCGAGCAGTACTTC
J gene: TRBJ2-7
CDR3 length: 13
V gene: TRBV6-2/TRBV6-3
clone size: NA
D gene: NA

CDR3 protein: CASSYIVTGAHTEAFF
CDR3 DNA: TGTGCCAGCAGTTATATCGTGACAGGAGCGCACACTGAAGCTTTCTTT
J gene: TRBJ1-1
CDR3 length: 16
V gene: TRBV6-5
clone size: many
D gene: NA

CDR3 protein: CASSQDRGLPYEQYF
CDR3 DNA: TGCGCCAGCAGCCAAGACAGGGGGCTACCCTACGAGCAGTACTTC
J gene: TRBJ2-7
CDR3 length: 15
V gene: TRBV4-3
clone size: many
D gene: TRBD1

CDR3 protein: CASSVDGQGNTQYF
CDR3 DNA: TGTGCCAGCAGCGTTGATGGACAGGGGAATACGCAGTATTTT
J gene: TRBJ2-3
CDR3 length: 14
V gene: TRBV5-6
clone size: NA
D gene: TRBD1

CDR3 protein: CASSGQGGTTIYF
CDR3 DNA: TGTGCCAGCAGTGGACAGGGGGGTACCACCATATATTTT
J gene: TRBJ1-3
CDR3 length: 13
V gene: TRBV6-6
clone size: many
D gene: TRBD1

CDR3 protein: CASSLERADPYNEQFF
CDR3 DNA: TGTGCCAGCAGCTTAGAACGCGCGGACCCCTACAATGAGCAGTTCTTC
J gene: TRBJ2-1
CDR3 length: 16
V gene: TRBV7-8
clone size: NA
D gene: NA

CDR3 protein: CASSLTLDRSNEQFF
CDR3 DNA: TGTGCCAGCAGCTTAACTCTCGACAGGAGCAATGAGCAGTTCTTC
J gene: TRBJ2-1
CDR3 length: 15
V gene: TRBV7-2
clone size: many
D gene: NA

CDR3 protein: CASSPGTPSREQYF
CDR3 DNA: TGCGCCAGCAGCCCCGGGACACCTTCGAGAGAGCAGTACTTC
J gene: TRBJ2-7
CDR3 length: 14
V gene: TRBV5-1
clone size: many
D gene: NA

CDR3 protein: CASSSRTSYEQYF
CDR3 DNA: TGTGCCAGCAGCTCCCGGACAAGCTACGAGCAGTACTTC
J gene: TRBJ2-7
CDR3 length: 13
V gene: TRBV7-9
clone size: few
D gene: NA

CDR3 protein: CASRWTVQETQYF
CDR3 DNA: TGCGCCAGCAGGTGGACGGTTCAAGAGACCCAGTACTTC
J gene: TRBJ2-5
CDR3 length: 13
V gene: TRBV5-1
clone size: many
D gene: NA

CDR3 protein: CASSFQVAGGPGNTQYF
CDR3 DNA: TGTGCCAGCAGCTTTCAGGTAGCGGGAGGGCCAGGAAATACGCAGTATTTT
J gene: TRBJ2-3
CDR3 length: 17
V gene: TRBV11-2
clone size: few
D gene: TRBD2

CDR3 protein: CSASPDEETQYF
CDR3 DNA: TGCAGTGCTAGCCCTGACGAGGAGACCCAGTACTTC
J gene: TRBJ2-5
CDR3 length: 12
V gene: TRBV20-1
clone size: many
D gene: NA

CDR3 protein: CASSLGQSGELFF
CDR3 DNA: TGTGCCAGCAGCTTAGGACAGTCCGGGGAGCTGTTTTTT
J gene: TRBJ2-2
CDR3 length: 13
V gene: TRBV7-9
clone size: NA
D gene: NA

CDR3 protein: CASRITGTANTEAFF
CDR3 DNA: TGTGCCAGCAGAATCACGGGGACAGCAAACACTGAAGCTTTCTTT
J gene: TRBJ1-1
CDR3 length: 15
V gene: TRBV12-3/TRBV12-4
clone size: many
D gene: TRBD1

CDR3 protein: CATLRAGGTGELFF
CDR3 DNA: TGTGCCACCTTACGGGCAGGGGGCACCGGGGAGCTGTTTTTT
J gene: TRBJ2-2
CDR3 length: 14
V gene: TRBV6-1
clone size: many
D gene: TRBD1

CDR3 protein: CASSPPDSLYEQYF
CDR3 DNA: TGTGCCAGCTCACCTCCTGACAGCCTCTACGAGCAGTACTTC
J gene: TRBJ2-7
CDR3 length: 14
V gene: TRBV18
clone size: NA
D gene: NA

CDR3 protein: CASSFGSGGLTDTQYF
CDR3 DNA: TGCGCCAGCAGCTTTGGATCGGGGGGTCTCACAGATACGCAGTATTTT
J gene: TRBJ2-3
CDR3 length: 16
V gene: TRBV5-1
clone size: NA
D gene: TRBD2